A selection of T cell receptor beta chains follows, all from one sample in a study of CD4 T cells in relation to SARS-CoV-2 and coronaviruses. Repertoires were generated with immunoSEQ multiplex PCR, while TCRdb's copy carries only in-frame clones and drops some. The table lists 15,000 to 20,000 clones, 79% of them singletons. These receptors' antigens are unknown. The sequenced sample consisted of CD4+ T cells from PBMCs, cultured in vitro. These receptors were taken from a human donor in good health. CDR3s include the opening cysteine and the closing phenylalanine or tryptophan. Each record gives: CDR3 protein, CDR3 DNA, D gene, V gene, J gene, clone size. A D gene is named only where the DNA matches it firmly. Not all rows give a size; the values are once, few, many and, for expanded clones, a class.

CDR3 protein: CASSYGGSTDTQYF
CDR3 DNA: TGTGCCAGCAGTTACGGCGGAAGCACAGATACGCAGTATTTT
D gene: .
V gene: TRBV6-5
J gene: TRBJ2-3
clone size: .

CDR3 protein: CASSYSRWGKVGARYYGYTF
CDR3 DNA: TGTGCCAGCAGTTACTCGAGATGGGGAAAAGTGGGTGCTCGATACTATGGCTACACCTTC
D gene: .
V gene: TRBV6-2/TRBV6-3
J gene: TRBJ1-2
clone size: .

CDR3 protein: CASGQGSRNTIYF
CDR3 DNA: TGTGCCAGTGGACAGGGATCCAGGAACACCATATATTTT
D gene: TRBD1
V gene: TRBV19
J gene: TRBJ1-3
clone size: .

CDR3 protein: CASSEALHRTGDGYTF
CDR3 DNA: TGTGCCAGCAGTGAAGCGCTTCATCGGACAGGGGATGGCTACACCTTC
D gene: TRBD1
V gene: TRBV6-1
J gene: TRBJ1-2
clone size: few

CDR3 protein: CASSNPGVETQYF
CDR3 DNA: TGTGCCAGTAGTAACCCAGGGGTGGAGACCCAGTACTTC
D gene: .
V gene: TRBV19
J gene: TRBJ2-5
clone size: .

CDR3 protein: CASSQGQNQPQHF
CDR3 DNA: TGTGCCAGCAGCCAAGGTCAGAATCAGCCCCAGCATTTT
D gene: .
V gene: TRBV3-1/TRBV3-2
J gene: TRBJ1-5
clone size: .

CDR3 protein: CASSPRDRAREQYF
CDR3 DNA: TGTGCCAGCAGCCCCCGGGACAGGGCTCGTGAGCAGTACTTC
D gene: TRBD1
V gene: TRBV5-8
J gene: TRBJ2-7
clone size: once

CDR3 protein: CASSPRASGGSKHEQYF
CDR3 DNA: TGTGCCAGCAGCCCGAGGGCTAGCGGGGGGTCAAAGCACGAGCAGTACTTC
D gene: TRBD2
V gene: TRBV5-4
J gene: TRBJ2-7
clone size: .

CDR3 protein: CASSFLAINEQFF
CDR3 DNA: TGTGCCAGCAGCTTTCTAGCGATCAATGAGCAGTTCTTC
D gene: .
V gene: TRBV7-9
J gene: TRBJ2-1
clone size: .

CDR3 protein: CASSEGFGTEAFF
CDR3 DNA: TGTGCCAGTAGCGAGGGATTCGGCACTGAAGCTTTCTTT
D gene: .
V gene: TRBV19
J gene: TRBJ1-1
clone size: once

CDR3 protein: CASSSTGGWGEAFF
CDR3 DNA: TGTGCCAGCAGCTCGACAGGGGGCTGGGGTGAAGCTTTCTTT
D gene: TRBD1
V gene: TRBV5-5
J gene: TRBJ1-1
clone size: once

CDR3 protein: CASSPDTTPETQYF
CDR3 DNA: TGTGCCAGCAGCCCGGATACTACCCCAGAGACCCAGTACTTC
D gene: .
V gene: TRBV6-2/TRBV6-3
J gene: TRBJ2-5
clone size: .

CDR3 protein: CASTPDREGQPQHF
CDR3 DNA: TGTGCCAGCACCCCTGACCGGGAGGGCCAGCCCCAGCATTTT
D gene: .
V gene: TRBV14
J gene: TRBJ1-5
clone size: .

CDR3 protein: CAWSVGGGSNQPQHF
CDR3 DNA: TGTGCCTGGAGTGTCGGGGGGGGTAGCAATCAGCCCCAGCATTTT
D gene: .
V gene: TRBV30
J gene: TRBJ1-5
clone size: .

CDR3 protein: CASIGQARNEQFF
CDR3 DNA: TGTGCCAGCATTGGACAGGCGAGGAATGAGCAGTTCTTC
D gene: TRBD1
V gene: TRBV6-5
J gene: TRBJ2-1
clone size: .

CDR3 protein: CATSSSPGQRNTEAFF
CDR3 DNA: TGTGCCACCAGCAGCTCGCCGGGACAGCGGAACACTGAAGCTTTCTTT
D gene: TRBD1
V gene: TRBV15
J gene: TRBJ1-1
clone size: few

CDR3 protein: CASSQDWGGAGLTDTQYF
CDR3 DNA: TGCGCCAGCAGCCAAGATTGGGGGGGGGCAGGGTTGACAGATACGCAGTATTTT
D gene: .
V gene: TRBV4-3
J gene: TRBJ2-3
clone size: .

CDR3 protein: CASSYSVPGQGNTIYF
CDR3 DNA: TGTGCCAGCAGTTACTCGGTACCGGGGCAAGGAAACACCATATATTTT
D gene: .
V gene: TRBV6-5
J gene: TRBJ1-3
clone size: .

CDR3 protein: CASSRQVTGFTYGYTF
CDR3 DNA: TGTGCCAGCAGCCGCCAAGTGACAGGGTTTACCTATGGCTACACCTTC
D gene: TRBD1
V gene: TRBV13
J gene: TRBJ1-2
clone size: .

CDR3 protein: CASSSAQPGEKLFF
CDR3 DNA: TGTGCCAGCAGCTCCGCCCAACCCGGGGAAAAACTGTTTTTT
D gene: .
V gene: TRBV7-2
J gene: TRBJ1-4
clone size: .

CDR3 protein: CASSIPGNGYTF
CDR3 DNA: TGTGCCAGTAGTATACCGGGGAATGGCTACACCTTC
D gene: .
V gene: TRBV19
J gene: TRBJ1-2
clone size: .

CDR3 protein: CAISEADRGNYGYTF
CDR3 DNA: TGTGCCATCAGTGAGGCCGACAGGGGTAACTATGGCTACACCTTC
D gene: TRBD1
V gene: TRBV10-3
J gene: TRBJ1-2
clone size: .

CDR3 protein: CASSFGARQETQYF
CDR3 DNA: TGTGCCAGCAGCTTTGGGGCCCGCCAAGAGACCCAGTACTTC
D gene: .
V gene: TRBV7-7
J gene: TRBJ2-5
clone size: .

CDR3 protein: CASSVHGWNTEAFF
CDR3 DNA: TGTGCCAGTAGTGTCCATGGTTGGAACACTGAAGCTTTCTTT
D gene: .
V gene: TRBV19
J gene: TRBJ1-1
clone size: few

CDR3 protein: CASSEQSYEQYF
CDR3 DNA: TGTGCCAGCAGTGAGCAATCCTACGAGCAGTACTTC
D gene: .
V gene: TRBV25-1
J gene: TRBJ2-7
clone size: .

CDR3 protein: CASSYPTGAPWEQYF
CDR3 DNA: TGTGCCAGCAGTTACCCCACCGGGGCCCCCTGGGAGCAGTACTTC
D gene: .
V gene: TRBV6-2/TRBV6-3
J gene: TRBJ2-7
clone size: .

CDR3 protein: CASSFGPRTGTETQYF
CDR3 DNA: TGTGCCAGCAGCTTTGGGCCCAGAACAGGGACAGAGACCCAGTACTTC
D gene: .
V gene: TRBV7-2
J gene: TRBJ2-5
clone size: .

CDR3 protein: CASSWVANTDTQYF
CDR3 DNA: TGTGCCAGCAGCTGGGTAGCGAACACAGATACGCAGTATTTT
D gene: .
V gene: TRBV7-3
J gene: TRBJ2-3
clone size: .

CDR3 protein: CASSLDAGIQYF
CDR3 DNA: TGTGCCAGCAGCTTGGATGCGGGCATTCAGTACTTC
D gene: .
V gene: TRBV5-5
J gene: TRBJ2-4
clone size: .

CDR3 protein: CASSQGVGFSGNTIYF
CDR3 DNA: TGTGCCAGCAGCCAAGGCGTCGGGTTCTCTGGAAACACCATATATTTT
D gene: .
V gene: TRBV3-1/TRBV3-2
J gene: TRBJ1-3
clone size: .

CDR3 protein: CASSVLSNTEAFF
CDR3 DNA: TGTGCCAGCAGCGTCCTAAGTAACACTGAAGCTTTCTTT
D gene: .
V gene: TRBV9
J gene: TRBJ1-1
clone size: .

CDR3 protein: CASSQPGQGASNYGYTF
CDR3 DNA: TGCGCCAGCAGCCAACCGGGACAGGGGGCTTCTAACTATGGCTACACCTTC
D gene: TRBD1
V gene: TRBV4-1
J gene: TRBJ1-2
clone size: .

CDR3 protein: CASKGLVGTDTQYF
CDR3 DNA: TGTGCCAGCAAGGGACTAGTAGGGACAGATACGCAGTATTTT
D gene: TRBD2
V gene: TRBV7-2
J gene: TRBJ2-3
clone size: .

CDR3 protein: CASSPTEDKQYF
CDR3 DNA: TGTGCCAGCAGCCCAACTGAGGACAAACAGTACTTC
D gene: .
V gene: TRBV6-2/TRBV6-3
J gene: TRBJ2-7
clone size: few

CDR3 protein: CASSLFSEGASTDTQYF
CDR3 DNA: TGCGCCAGCAGCTTGTTTTCCGAGGGAGCCAGCACAGATACGCAGTATTTT
D gene: .
V gene: TRBV5-1
J gene: TRBJ2-3
clone size: .

CDR3 protein: CATLNGLAGTNTGELFF
CDR3 DNA: TGTGCCACCCTCAACGGACTAGCGGGAACGAACACCGGGGAGCTGTTTTTT
D gene: TRBD2
V gene: TRBV10-3
J gene: TRBJ2-2
clone size: .

CDR3 protein: CASSLQGVQQPQHF
CDR3 DNA: TGTGCCAGCAGCCTCCAGGGAGTTCAGCAGCCCCAGCATTTT
D gene: .
V gene: TRBV5-6
J gene: TRBJ1-5
clone size: .

CDR3 protein: CASSFGTGSYEQYF
CDR3 DNA: TGTGCCAGCAGCTTTGGGACAGGGTCCTACGAGCAGTACTTC
D gene: TRBD1
V gene: TRBV11-2
J gene: TRBJ2-7
clone size: .

CDR3 protein: CASSPGTEGEQYF
CDR3 DNA: TGTGCCAGCTCACCTGGGACAGAGGGCGAGCAGTACTTC
D gene: TRBD1
V gene: TRBV18
J gene: TRBJ2-7
clone size: few

CDR3 protein: CASTRGPSGPYGYTF
CDR3 DNA: TGTGCCAGCACCCGCGGTCCCTCGGGCCCCTATGGCTACACCTTC
D gene: .
V gene: TRBV5-4
J gene: TRBJ1-2
clone size: few

CDR3 protein: CASSSRGGGGNTGELFF
CDR3 DNA: TGTGCCAGCAGCTCCCGAGGTGGGGGCGGAAACACCGGGGAGCTGTTTTTT
D gene: .
V gene: TRBV7-2
J gene: TRBJ2-2
clone size: .

CDR3 protein: CASTPAGGVLETQYF
CDR3 DNA: TGTGCCAGCACCCCGGCGGGAGGGGTGCTGGAGACCCAGTACTTC
D gene: TRBD2
V gene: TRBV7-2
J gene: TRBJ2-5
clone size: .

CDR3 protein: CASSPGPTPEQYF
CDR3 DNA: TGTGCCAGCAGCCCGGGGCCTACCCCCGAGCAGTACTTC
D gene: .
V gene: TRBV6-1
J gene: TRBJ2-7
clone size: few

CDR3 protein: CASREQGAEETQYF
CDR3 DNA: TGCGCCAGCAGAGAGCAGGGGGCAGAGGAGACCCAGTACTTC
D gene: TRBD1
V gene: TRBV5-1
J gene: TRBJ2-5
clone size: .

CDR3 protein: CASSRQAGQPQHF
CDR3 DNA: TGTGCCAGCAGTCGACAGGCTGGTCAGCCCCAGCATTTT
D gene: .
V gene: TRBV6-5
J gene: TRBJ1-5
clone size: .

CDR3 protein: CASSPIPGFNYGYTF
CDR3 DNA: TGTGCCAGCAGCCCGATTCCAGGGTTCAACTATGGCTACACCTTC
D gene: .
V gene: TRBV7-2
J gene: TRBJ1-2
clone size: .

CDR3 protein: CASSYYSVSGSLKDTQYF
CDR3 DNA: TGTGCCAGCAGTTACTACAGCGTGAGCGGGAGTTTAAAGGATACGCAGTATTTT
D gene: TRBD2
V gene: TRBV6-2/TRBV6-3
J gene: TRBJ2-3
clone size: once

CDR3 protein: CASSLAMIYGYTF
CDR3 DNA: TGTGCCAGCAGCTTAGCAATGATCTATGGCTACACCTTC
D gene: .
V gene: TRBV7-9
J gene: TRBJ1-2
clone size: .

CDR3 protein: CASSLTSGSGELFF
CDR3 DNA: TGTGCCAGCAGCCTGACTAGCGGGTCCGGGGAGCTGTTTTTT
D gene: TRBD2
V gene: TRBV7-2
J gene: TRBJ2-2
clone size: .

CDR3 protein: CASSFPRTGLNTEALF
CDR3 DNA: TGTGCCAGCAGCTTCCCCCGGACAGGTTTGAACACTGAAGCTCTCTTT
D gene: TRBD1
V gene: TRBV13
J gene: TRBJ1-1
clone size: .

CDR3 protein: CASSQDWTSGRETQYF
CDR3 DNA: TGTGCCAGCAGCCAAGATTGGACTAGCGGGAGGGAGACCCAGTACTTC
D gene: TRBD2
V gene: TRBV3-1/TRBV3-2
J gene: TRBJ2-5
clone size: .

CDR3 protein: CASSFRQVGNSPLHF
CDR3 DNA: TGTGCCAGCAGCTTTCGTCAGGTGGGTAATTCACCCCTCCACTTT
D gene: .
V gene: TRBV5-6
J gene: TRBJ1-6
clone size: few

CDR3 protein: CASSRQVGTGELFF
CDR3 DNA: TGTGCCAGCAGCCGCCAGGTGGGCACCGGGGAGCTGTTTTTT
D gene: .
V gene: TRBV14
J gene: TRBJ2-2
clone size: .

CDR3 protein: CASSRGLAGFQETQYF
CDR3 DNA: TGTGCCAGCAGTCGCGGACTAGCGGGGTTCCAAGAGACCCAGTACTTC
D gene: TRBD2
V gene: TRBV6-2/TRBV6-3
J gene: TRBJ2-5
clone size: .